The T cell receptor (beta chain) under discussion was sequenced for a study of T cell changes during pregnancy in multiple sclerosis. The germline V gene has CDR1 SNHLY and CDR2 FYNNEI. The V end lost 6 bases, the J end lost 6 bases, and 15 bases lay between the germline ends. The CDR3 contains 15 residues. Libraries were prepared by immunoSEQ multiplex PCR; TCRdb keeps only in-frame clonotypes and omits some of them. Altogether some 110,000 clones are present, around 90% being singletons, with the ten largest covering roughly 1.5%. The chain couples TRBV2 to TRBJ1-6, with a weak D call TRBD1 (6 bases). This sequence originates from a female donor with multiple sclerosis, enrolled in a pregnancy study. Sequencing was performed on peripheral blood, taken after pregnancy. CDR3 residues: CASRETGLSNSPLHF. CDR3 nucleotides: TGTGCCAGCAGGGAAACAGGGTTAAGTAATTCACCCCTCCACTTT.